The 29 T cell receptor beta chains presented below share a single source sample, sequenced in a study of cytomegalovirus exposure and HLA in healthy donors. PCR employed 60 Vbeta and 13 Jbeta primers. TCRdb keeps only in-frame clones here, not all; method: immunoSEQ multiplex PCR. The data show approximately 100,000 clones, approximately 82% seen once. Sequenced material: PBMCs. The receptors come from a woman younger than 30 in good health and CMV-seronegative.

The chain is built from TRBV19 and TRBJ1-2; D perhaps matches TRBD1 (6 bases). Trimming cost V 2 bases and J 4 bases, with 11 bases left between them. CDR3 length: 14 amino acids. The germline V gene has CDR1 LNHDA and CDR2 SQIVND (reference sequence). The CDR3 protein is CASSIQTGPYGYTF. Here the CDR3 DNA reads TGTGCCAGTAGTATACAGACAGGTCCCTATGGCTACACCTTC.

This chain's CDR3 is CASSPNPPGATNEKLFF. The CDR3 region has the DNA TGTGCCAGCTCACCAAACCCTCCGGGGGCAACTAATGAAAAACTGTTTTTT. The chain couples TRBV18 to TRBJ1-4; TRBD1 is a possible D gene (5 bases). The CDR3 totals 17 residues. V lost 2 bases and J lost 0, with 13 bases in between. CDR1 and CDR2 (germline): KGHSH, LQKENI.

This chain connects TRBV7-9 to TRBJ2-1; 14 nucleotides match TRBD2. There are 14 residues in the CDR3. From germline, CDR1 is SEHNR and CDR2 FQNEAQ (reference sequence). The junction had 9 bases not matched to a gene; V was cut back by 5 bases and J by 15 bases. The DNA of the CDR3 is TGTGCCAGCAGCCCCGGGACTAGCGGGAGTATTGCGTTCTTC. Amino acid sequence: CASSPGTSGSIAFF.

V gene TRBV5-6 combines with J gene TRBJ2-7; weak D call: TRBD1 (8 bases). Germline V gives CDR1 SGHDT, CDR2 YYEEEE. This CDR3 is built from 18 residues. Trimming removed 1 base at V and 7 bases at J, with 27 bases between. Here the CDR3 DNA reads TGTGCCAGCAGCTTGCTATCAGGAGGGATAACAGGGGGGGAAGAGCAGTACTTC. Translation: CASSLLSGGITGGEEQYF.

The gene calls are TRBV9 and TRBJ2-1, with D tentatively TRBD2 (5 bases). This CDR3 contains 13 residues. Germline V CDR1 and CDR2: SGDLS, YYNGEE. The V gene lost 4 bases and the J gene lost 6 bases, with 11 bases spanning the gap. The CDR3 nucleotides are TGTGCCAGCAGCCCAGGACTGCTCAATGAGCAGTTCTTC. Translating gives CASSPGLLNEQFF. The variable domain in full, completed from reference TRBV9 and TRBJ2-1, reads DSGVTQTPKHLITATGQRVTLRCSPRSGDLSVYWYQQSLDQGLQFLIQYYNGEERAKGNILERFSAQQFPDLHSELNLSSLELGDSALYFCASSPGLLNEQFFGPGTRLTVL.

The V and J genes are TRBV28 and TRBJ1-6; the match to TRBD1 covers 7 bases. With 9 bases clipped from V and 11 bases from J, the junction kept 7 bases outside the gene matches. This CDR3 is built from 12 residues. The germline V gene has CDR1 MDHEN and CDR2 SYDVKM. The CDR3: CASGTAMAPLHF. The CDR3 DNA sequence: TGTGCCAGTGGGACAGCCATGGCACCCCTCCACTTT.

The chain combines TRBV27 with TRBJ2-1; 12 bases agree with TRBD2. Germline V CDR1 and CDR2: MNHEY, SMNVEV (reference sequence). The CDR3 loop spans 17 amino acids. Unmatched junction bases numbered 11, after V lost 5 bases and J lost 6 bases. CDR3 in amino acids: CASSVLSSGRASNEQFF. The CDR3 coding sequence is TGTGCCAGCAGTGTCCTCTCTAGCGGGAGGGCCTCCAATGAGCAGTTCTTC.

This clone was detected only a few times. The J gene is TRBJ1-5, the V gene TRBV19; 10 bases match TRBD1. The CDR3 consists of 13 residues. Trimming removed 7 bases from V and 5 bases from J; junction bases left unmatched: 2. Germline CDR1 LNHDA, CDR2 SQIVND (reference sequence). CDR3 nucleotides: TGTGCCAGTAATGGACAGGGGGATCAGCCCCAGCATTTT. As protein: CASNGQGDQPQHF.

The table lists this clone with a few counts. The rearrangement links TRBV18 to TRBJ2-1, with TRBD1 identical over 10 bases. J gave up 7 bases and V 2 bases, and 2 bases lay outside the gene matches. CDR1 is KGHSH, CDR2 LQKENI, per germline. This CDR3 region has 14 residues. The CDR3 loop is CASSPGDRGNEQFF. The CDR3 nucleotides read TGTGCCAGCTCACCAGGGGACAGGGGAAATGAGCAGTTCTTC.

The gene calls are TRBV5-1 and TRBJ2-3; 7 bases are a match to TRBD2. The CDR3 contains 16 residues. The V and J ends lost 4 bases and 1 base, in that order; junction bases with no gene match: 9. Looked up from germline, CDR1 is SGHRS and CDR2 is YFSETQ. The CDR3 DNA reads TGCGCCAGCAGCCCACTGGGGGGGACGGGCACAGATACGCAGTATTTT. Protein: CASSPLGGTGTDTQYF.

The chain carries TRBV13 and TRBJ2-3; D perhaps matches TRBD2 (6 bases). Germline V gene lookup returns CDR1 PRHDT and CDR2 FYEKMQ (reference sequence). The CDR3 contains 16 residues. Trimming shortened V by 4 bases and J by 0 bases, and 14 bases separated the two germline ends. CDR3 loop: CASSSGLTASTDTQYF. In nucleotides, the CDR3 is TGTGCCAGCAGCTCTGGACTAACCGCTAGCACAGATACGCAGTATTTT.

The gene calls are TRBV5-1 and TRBJ2-1; TRBD2 agrees at 8 bases. V trimming: 0 bases; J trimming: 10 bases; junction bases outside the gene matches: 3. CDR1 SGHRS and CDR2 YFSETQ come from the germline V gene. The length of the CDR3 is 13 residues. The CDR3 sequence: CASSLVTSGEQFF. The CDR3 DNA sequence: TGCGCCAGCAGCTTGGTCACTAGCGGCGAGCAGTTCTTC. The full variable domain, its missing parts supplied by reference TRBV5-1 and TRBJ2-1, is KAGVTQTPRYLIKTRGQQVTLSCSPISGHRSVSWYQQTPGQGLQFLFEYFSETQRNKGNFPGRFSGRQFSNSRSEMNVSTLELGDSALYLCASSLVTSGEQFFGPGTRLTVL.

The rearrangement uses TRBV25-1 and TRBJ2-1; a possible D gene is TRBD1 (6 bases). V gave up 2 bases and J gave up 10 bases, with 18 bases separating them. The germline CDR1 and CDR2 sequences are MGHDK and SYGVNS. The CDR3 contains 15 residues. The CDR3 sequence: CASSEITGSLGEQFF. CDR3 DNA: TGTGCCAGCAGTGAAATTACAGGGTCCCTGGGGGAGCAGTTCTTC.

This rearrangement joins TRBV11-2 to TRBJ2-3; D remains unclear. V was trimmed by 4 bases and J by 0 bases, leaving 14 bases between them. This CDR3 comprises 16 residues. The germline V gene has CDR1 SGHAT and CDR2 FQNNGV. CDR3 in amino acids: CASSSNRPTSTDTQYF. As DNA, the CDR3 is TGTGCCAGCAGCTCTAACAGACCCACTAGCACAGATACGCAGTATTTT.

V and J are TRBV10-2 and TRBJ2-3, with 12 nucleotides matching TRBD2. V shed 8 bases, J shed 5 bases, and the junction held 2 bases outside the gene matches. This CDR3 has 13 residues. CDR1 is WSHSY and CDR2 is SAAADI in the germline V gene. CDR3 sequence: CASRLAGVDTQYF. In nucleotides, the CDR3 is TGCGCCAGCCGACTAGCGGGAGTAGATACGCAGTATTTT.

This clone occurred a few times. This chain uses TRBV6-1 with TRBJ2-7; 12 bases map to TRBD2. This CDR3 comprises 16 residues. CDR1 and CDR2 (germline): MNHNS, SASEGT. Germline trimming cut 1 base from V and 7 bases from J; bases unmatched to any gene: 8. The CDR3 DNA is TGTGCCAGCAGTGAAGGATTAGCTAGCGGGAGGGATGAGCAGTACTTC. Its protein product is CASSEGLASGRDEQYF.

The V gene is TRBV28, the J gene TRBJ1-5; D gene uncertain. The germline gives CDR1 MDHEN, CDR2 SYDVKM. This CDR3 spans 12 amino acids. With 7 bases removed from V and 3 bases from J, the gap between germline ends came to 7 bases. CDR3 bases: TGTGCCAGCACCGACTTCAATCAGCCCCAGCATTTT. It yields the protein CASTDFNQPQHF.

The chain recombines TRBV7-9 with TRBJ2-5; D perhaps matches TRBD2 (6 bases). The CDR3 is 13 residues long. V lost 5 bases, J lost 4 bases, and 11 bases lay in between. CDR1 and CDR2 (germline): SEHNR, FQNEAQ (reference sequence). The CDR3 DNA reads as TGTGCCAGCAGCCCGGGGGTCCCAGAGACCCAGTACTTC. Translation: CASSPGVPETQYF. The entire variable domain, with the rest obtained from reference TRBV7-9 and TRBJ2-5, is as follows: DTGVSQNPRHKITKRGQNVTFRCDPISEHNRLYWYRQTLGQGPEFLTYFQNEAQLEKSRLLSDRFSAERPKGSFSTLEIQRTEQGDSAMYLCASSPGVPETQYFGPGTRLLVL.

J is TRBJ1-2 and V is TRBV30, with TRBD1 as a possible D gene (5 bases). CDR3 size: 15 residues. Per germline, CDR1 GTSNPN and CDR2 SVGIG (reference sequence). V dropped 0 bases and J dropped 5 bases, with 16 bases sitting between them. CDR3 DNA: TGTGCCTGGAGTGTACGAGATGTGGGGGGATATGGCTACACCTTC. This sequence encodes CAWSVRDVGGYGYTF.

Concerning this clone: At one end, the junction sequence differs from germline, possibly due to a read error. The chain couples TRBV7-9 to TRBJ2-7, with 9 bases fitting TRBD1. CDR1 SEHNR and CDR2 FQNEAQ come from the germline V gene (reference sequence). The CDR3 is 14 residues long. The CDR3 nucleotides are TGTTCCAGCAGGGCCCGGGACAGGGATAACGAGCAGTACTTC. Translated, it gives CSSRARDRDNEQYF.

The chain recombines TRBV5-6 with TRBJ1-1; 8 bases match TRBD1. Trimming cost V 4 bases and J 3 bases; bases outside gene matches: 11. The germline V gene encodes CDR1 SGHDT and CDR2 YYEEEE. CDR3 length: 16 residues. CDR3 in amino acids: CASSPLAQGAHTEAFF. The CDR3 nucleotides read TGTGCCAGCAGCCCCCTTGCTCAGGGGGCGCACACTGAAGCTTTCTTT.

Comment on this clone: An end of the junction differs from the germline gene, which may be a read error. The rearrangement uses TRBV7-9 and TRBJ2-4; D may be TRBD2 (5 bases). CDR3 length: 15 residues. Germline-derived CDR1 and CDR2 are SEHNR and FQNEAQ (reference sequence). The DNA of the CDR3 is TGTTCCAGCAGCCGAGGACTGATCGGATTCAACATTCAGTACTTC. This gives the protein CSSSRGLIGFNIQYF. Full variable domain (missing parts from reference TRBV7-9 and TRBJ2-4): DTGVSQNPRHKITKRGQNVTFRCDPISEHNRLYWYRQTLGQGPEFLTYFQNEAQLEKSRLLSDRFSAERPKGSFSTLEIQRTEQGDSAMYLCSSSRGLIGFNIQYFGAGTRLSVL.

This chain links TRBV27 with TRBJ2-4; the match to TRBD2 covers 9 bases. V shed 1 base, J shed 2 bases, and the junction held 6 bases outside the gene matches. The CDR3 has 17 amino acids. CDR1 is MNHEY, CDR2 SMNVEV, per germline (reference sequence). The DNA for the CDR3 is TGTGCCAGCAGTTTATTGGGCGGGAGGGGACCCAAAAACATTCAGTACTTC. It codes for CASSLLGGRGPKNIQYF.

The gene calls are TRBV6-4 and TRBJ1-1; 9 bases fit TRBD1. From germline, CDR1 is MRHNA and CDR2 SNTAGT. This CDR3 region has 13 residues. V shed 7 bases and J 5 bases; nucleotides not matched to a gene: 5. In DNA form, the CDR3 reads TGTGCCAGCACCCTAGGACAGGGGACTGAAGCTTTCTTT. This gives the protein CASTLGQGTEAFF.

The sample holds one count of this clone. V usage is TRBV5-4 and J usage is TRBJ1-2; 8 positions agree with TRBD1. The ends lost 6 bases at V and 4 bases at J; junction bases unmatched: 5. This CDR3 contains 13 residues. Germline values: CDR1 SGHNT, CDR2 YYREEE (reference sequence). CDR3: CASTLQGAYGYTF. CDR3 nucleotides: TGTGCCAGCACCCTGCAGGGGGCCTATGGCTACACCTTC. The full variable domain, with the rest looked up from reference TRBV5-4 and TRBJ1-2, is ETGVTQSPTHLIKTRGQQVTLRCSSQSGHNTVSWYQQALGQGPQFIFQYYREEENGRGNFPPRFSGLQFPNYSSELNVNALELDDSALYLCASTLQGAYGYTFGSGTRLTVV.

The CDR3 is CSAGGGSHNYGYTF. For the CDR3, the DNA is TGCAGCGCCGGAGGTGGCTCACATAACTATGGCTACACCTTC. The chain has TRBV29-1 and TRBJ1-2; D not certain. The length of the CDR3 is 14 residues. Trimming removed 7 bases at V and 1 base at J, with 16 bases between. From germline, CDR1 is SQVTM and CDR2 ANQGSEA.

This chain links TRBV11-2 with TRBJ2-7; D uncertain. Germline loops: CDR1 SGHAT, CDR2 FQNNGV. V lost 5 bases to trimming and J lost 0 bases, with 8 bases between them. The CDR3 length is 13 residues. Here the CDR3 DNA reads TGTGCCAGCAGCCCCCCCAGCTCCTACGAGCAGTACTTC. Translating gives CASSPPSSYEQYF. Supplemented by reference TRBV11-2 and TRBJ2-7, the full variable domain reads EAGVAQSPRYKIIEKRQSVAFWCNPISGHATLYWYQQILGQGPKLLIQFQNNGVVDDSQLPKDRFSAERLKGVDSTLKIQPAKLEDSAVYLCASSPPSSYEQYFGPGTRLTVT.

The CDR3 DNA sequence: TGCAGCGTCATTGACAGTCCGAACACCGGGGAGCTGTTTTTT. Translated, it gives CSVIDSPNTGELFF. The J gene is TRBJ2-2, the V gene TRBV29-1; D perhaps matches TRBD1 (5 bases). V lost 6 bases, J lost 0 bases, and 11 bases lay in between. Germline V lookup: CDR1 SQVTM, CDR2 ANQGSEA. CDR3 size: 14 residues.

The V call is TRBV10-3, the J call TRBJ1-1; D might be TRBD1 (6 bases). Trimming shortened V by 5 bases and J by 5 bases, and 9 bases separated the two germline ends. The CDR3 loop spans 12 amino acids. CDR1 is ENHRY and CDR2 is SYGVKD in the germline V gene. Here the CDR3 reads CAISPQGTEAFF. DNA for the CDR3: TGTGCCATCAGTCCACAGGGTACTGAAGCTTTCTTT.